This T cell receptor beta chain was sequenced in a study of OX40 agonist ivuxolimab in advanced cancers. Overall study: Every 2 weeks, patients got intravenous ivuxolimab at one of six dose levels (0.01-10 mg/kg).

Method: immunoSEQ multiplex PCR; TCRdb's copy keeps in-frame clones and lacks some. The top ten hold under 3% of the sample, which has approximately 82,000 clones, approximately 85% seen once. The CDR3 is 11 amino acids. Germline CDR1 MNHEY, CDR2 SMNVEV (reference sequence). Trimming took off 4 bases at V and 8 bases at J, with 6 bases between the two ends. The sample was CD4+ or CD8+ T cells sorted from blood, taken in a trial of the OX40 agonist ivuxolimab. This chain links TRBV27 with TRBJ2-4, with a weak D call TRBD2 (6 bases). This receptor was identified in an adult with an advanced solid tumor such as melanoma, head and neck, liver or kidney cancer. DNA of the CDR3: TGTGCCAGCAGTTGGGGGGACATTCAGTACTTC. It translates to CASSWGDIQYF.